The 31 T cell receptor beta chains reported below all come from one sample, sequenced in a study of blood T cell repertoires in COVID-19. Here immunoSEQ multiplex PCR was the method, and the copy in TCRdb shows in-frame clones only, minus some. The table has hundreds of thousands of clones, roughly 87% seen once. The specimen was peripheral blood. The receptors here all came from a man aged 18 to 29 with COVID-19, enrolled during active disease.

V is TRBV2 and J is TRBJ2-1; 8 bases fit TRBD2. V lost 5 bases and J lost 3; bases outside the gene matches: 6. CDR3 length: 15 amino acids. Germline CDR1 is SNHLY and CDR2 is FYNNEI. The CDR3 DNA is TGTGCCAGCAGTTACGGGACTAGTAGCTACAATGAGCAGTTCTTC. This encodes CASSYGTSSYNEQFF.

The CDR3 spells CASSIIAGGPGEQFF. The CDR3 region has the DNA TGTGCCAGTAGTATTATAGCGGGGGGGCCGGGTGAGCAGTTCTTC. This chain links TRBV19 with TRBJ2-1; 11 nucleotides agree with TRBD2. V was clipped by 3 bases and J by 9 bases; unmatched bases: 7. This CDR3 is built from 15 residues. Per the germline V gene, CDR1 is LNHDA and CDR2 is SQIVND (reference sequence).

The rearrangement uses TRBV6-5 and TRBJ1-1, with D perhaps TRBD1 (5 bases). The CDR3 runs 14 residues. CDR1 is MNHEY and CDR2 is SVGAGI in the germline V gene. Trimming took 6 bases from V and 0 from J, leaving 11 bases between them. In DNA, the CDR3 is TGTGCCAGCAGCTCACAGGCGGTGAACACTGAAGCTTTCTTT. It yields the protein CASSSQAVNTEAFF.

This clone was counted only a few times. The chain has TRBV6-5 and TRBJ2-3; 11 positions agree with TRBD1. CDR1 MNHEY and CDR2 SVGAGI come from the germline V gene. The CDR3 totals 15 residues. V lost 5 bases to trimming and J lost 1 base; unmatched junction nucleotides: 2. The CDR3 DNA follows: TGTGCCAGCAGTCTGGGACAGGGGGGCACAGATACGCAGTATTTT. Amino acid sequence: CASSLGQGGTDTQYF.

The chain employs TRBV11-3 and TRBJ2-1; TRBD1 matches at 7 bases. The CDR3 totals 16 residues. The V segment lost 1 base and the J segment 4 bases; nucleotides outside the gene matches: 7. The V gene's germline CDR1 is SGHNT and CDR2 YENEEA. The CDR3 sequence: CASSLGSGTAYNEQFF. The CDR3 DNA reads TGTGCCAGCAGCTTAGGATCCGGGACAGCATACAATGAGCAGTTCTTC.

The genes are TRBV5-1 and TRBJ2-7, with D hard to call. The V gene's germline CDR1 is SGHRS and CDR2 YFSETQ. CDR3 size: 13 residues. The germline V and J ends were trimmed by 4 bases and 3 bases, with 11 bases remaining between them. CDR3 sequence reads: CASSPLDNYEQYF. The DNA of the CDR3 is TGCGCCAGCAGCCCCCTAGATAACTACGAGCAGTACTTC.

The chain couples TRBV11-2 to TRBJ2-7; TRBD2 is a possible D gene (5 bases). Germline V gene lookup returns CDR1 SGHAT and CDR2 FQNNGV. The length of the CDR3 is 11 residues. The ends were cut back, 6 bases at V and 5 bases at J, with 8 bases in the middle. This chain's CDR3 is CASRDFNEQYF. The CDR3 nucleotides are TGTGCCAGCAGGGACTTCAACGAGCAGTACTTC.

The sample holds a few counts of this clone. The gene calls are TRBV28 and TRBJ1-5; TRBD1 is a possible D gene (6 bases). Germline-derived CDR1 and CDR2 are MDHEN and SYDVKM. The CDR3 has 13 amino acids. V was shortened by 8 bases and J by 2 bases, with 10 bases between the two germline ends. In DNA, the CDR3 is TGTGCCAGCGACCGACAGGGCAATCAGCCCCAGCATTTT. Protein product: CASDRQGNQPQHF.

The chain combines TRBV29-1 with TRBJ1-1; D ambiguous. Germline values: CDR1 SQVTM, CDR2 ANQGSEA. The CDR3 has 11 amino acids. Between the trimmed V and J ends, which lost 0 bases and 10 bases, there was a span of 9 bases. CDR3 DNA: TGCAGCGTTGAAGACACGGTCGGAGCTTTCTTT. Protein sequence: CSVEDTVGAFF.

In its sample, this clone was seen a few times. V usage is TRBV4-1 and J usage is TRBJ2-2; possible D gene TRBD1, 6 bases. Looked up from germline, CDR1 is MGHRA and CDR2 is YSYEKL. The CDR3 extends over 16 amino acids. Trimming stripped 1 base from V and 3 bases from J, with 12 bases between. CDR3 sequence (DNA): TGCGCCAGCAGCCAAGTGGGATACAGGGACACCGGGGAGCTGTTTTTT. Translated, it gives CASSQVGYRDTGELFF.

This chain joins TRBV29-1 and TRBJ1-1; TRBD1 agrees at 9 bases. This CDR3 region has 14 residues. With 4 bases clipped from V and 5 bases from J, the junction kept 8 bases outside the gene matches. From germline, CDR1 is SQVTM and CDR2 ANQGSEA. CDR3 coding DNA: TGCAGCGTTGTGTACAGGGGGCGAAGGACTGAAGCTTTCTTT. It is translated as CSVVYRGRRTEAFF.

The chain is built from TRBV19 and TRBJ1-2; D remains unclear. With 3 bases removed from V and 5 bases from J, the gap between germline ends came to 10 bases. From germline, CDR1 is LNHDA and CDR2 SQIVND (reference sequence). This CDR3 spans 13 amino acids. Here the CDR3 reads CASSMQFGYGYTF. The CDR3, as DNA: TGTGCCAGTAGTATGCAGTTCGGGTATGGCTACACCTTC.

Concerning this clone: Other DNA sequences from this sample encode an identical CDR3 as well. This rearrangement joins TRBV5-1 to TRBJ2-2; D possibly corresponds to TRBD1 (6 bases). CDR1 and CDR2 from the germline V gene are SGHRS and YFSETQ. The CDR3 runs to 13 residues. The V and J ends lost 4 bases and 5 bases respectively, with 9 bases between them. The CDR3 protein is CASSLQGTGELFF. As DNA, the CDR3 is TGCGCCAGCAGCCTACAGGGAACCGGGGAGCTGTTTTTT.

This chain uses TRBV7-9 with TRBJ2-5; TRBD2 aligns across 9 bases. Germline values: CDR1 SEHNR, CDR2 FQNEAQ (reference sequence). V lost 5 bases to trimming and J lost 2 bases; unmatched junction nucleotides: 6. The CDR3 is 15 residues long. CDR3 bases: TGTGCCAGCAGCCAAGGGACTAGCCTGCAAGAGACCCAGTACTTC. This gives the protein CASSQGTSLQETQYF.

The J gene is TRBJ2-1, the V gene TRBV2; D remains ambiguous. The V end was cut by 4 bases, the J end by 2 bases, with 6 bases between. The CDR3 has 13 amino acids. Germline CDR1 and CDR2: SNHLY and FYNNEI. CDR3 protein: CASSVVTYNEQFF. The CDR3 nucleotides are TGTGCCAGCAGTGTAGTCACCTACAATGAGCAGTTCTTC.

Written as DNA, the CDR3 is TGTGCCAGCAGTGACGACAGGACACCGTCGGATACGCAGTATTTT. It translates to CASSDDRTPSDTQYF. The genes are TRBV6-1 and TRBJ2-3, with D possibly TRBD1 on 6 matching bases. V lost 3 bases and J lost 6, with 16 bases in between. CDR3 size: 15 residues. From germline, CDR1 is MNHNS and CDR2 SASEGT.

The rearrangement uses TRBV19 and TRBJ2-1; TRBD1 aligns across 10 bases. CDR1 is LNHDA, CDR2 SQIVND, per germline (reference sequence). CDR3 length equals 14 residues. After removal of 3 bases from V and 6 bases from J, the junction contained 2 bases not matched to a gene. CDR3 sequence reads: CASSMTGGINEQFF. CDR3 DNA sequence: TGTGCCAGTAGTATGACAGGGGGCATCAATGAGCAGTTCTTC.

The CDR3, as DNA: TGTGCCAGCAGTTCCAGGGAGGGGAACACTGAAGCTTTCTTT. As protein: CASSSREGNTEAFF. This chain joins TRBV7-8 and TRBJ1-1; D is possibly TRBD1 (5 bases). V was trimmed by 6 bases and J by 1 base, leaving 12 bases between them. Germline V gene sequence: CDR1 SGHVS, CDR2 FQNEAQ. The CDR3 covers 14 residues.

V is TRBV6-1 and J is TRBJ1-6; 7 nucleotides line up with TRBD1. Trimming took 3 bases from V and 11 from J; bases not matched to a gene: 10. This CDR3 has 15 amino acids. Per germline, CDR1 MNHNS and CDR2 SASEGT. In DNA form, the CDR3 reads TGTGCCAGCAGTGATTGGGGGACAGAGGGGACACCCCTCCACTTT. Translating it yields CASSDWGTEGTPLHF.

This sequence joins TRBV7-8 and TRBJ2-7; 8 bases agree with TRBD1. The CDR3 contains 18 residues. Germline trimming cut 4 bases from V and 3 bases from J; bases unmatched to any gene: 17. Per the germline V gene, CDR1 is SGHVS and CDR2 is FQNEAQ. CDR3 DNA: TGTGCCAGCAGCTCGGGTACACTAGGGACAGGCAGCGACTACGAGCAGTACTTC. It encodes CASSSGTLGTGSDYEQYF.

The chain links TRBV3-1 (or the pseudogene TRBV3-2) to TRBJ2-1; no definite D call. The CDR3 is 13 residues long. Germline loops: CDR1 LGHDT, CDR2 YNNKEL (reference sequence). Trimming removed 2 bases at V and 9 bases at J, with 11 bases between. The CDR3 DNA sequence: TGTGCCAGCAGCCAACAGCGCCGGTCTGAGCAGTTCTTC. Translation gives CASSQQRRSEQFF.

The gene calls are TRBV2 and TRBJ2-5; D gene unclear. Deletions cut 4 bases from V and 0 bases from J, with 6 bases between. Per germline, CDR1 SNHLY and CDR2 FYNNEI. CDR3 size: 13 residues. As DNA, the CDR3 is TGTGCCAGCAGTGGCTTAGACCAAGAGACCCAGTACTTC. This encodes CASSGLDQETQYF.

The genes are TRBV11-2 and TRBJ2-1, with 9 bases lining up with TRBD2. V was clipped by 6 bases and J by 4 bases; unmatched bases: 10. The length of the CDR3 is 16 residues. CDR1 is SGHAT and CDR2 is FQNNGV in the germline V gene. The CDR3 loop is CASRGLARNAYNEQFF. The CDR3 DNA follows: TGTGCCAGCAGGGGACTAGCCCGTAATGCTTACAATGAGCAGTTCTTC.

This chain's CDR3 is CASSPPERLAGFHNEQFF. CDR3 bases: TGTGCCAGCAGCCCCCCCGAGAGACTAGCGGGTTTTCACAATGAGCAGTTCTTC. The chain joins TRBV3-1 (or the pseudogene TRBV3-2) to TRBJ2-1; 10 nucleotides line up with TRBD2. Trimming took 4 bases from V and 5 from J; bases not matched to a gene: 14. CDR3 length: 18 residues. Germline loops: CDR1 LGHDT, CDR2 YNNKEL (reference sequence).

V usage is TRBV6-2 or TRBV6-3 and J usage is TRBJ2-3, with 9 bases aligning to TRBD1. V lost 5 bases to trimming and J lost 4 bases; unmatched junction nucleotides: 16. From germline, CDR1 is MNHEY and CDR2 SVGEGT. CDR3 length equals 18 residues. This CDR3 is CASSDGLIGDRDSDTQYF. The CDR3 DNA sequence: TGTGCCAGCAGTGATGGCCTGATTGGGGACAGGGACTCAGATACGCAGTATTTT.

This chain uses TRBV5-1 with TRBJ1-2; D gene unclear. Germline values: CDR1 SGHRS, CDR2 YFSETQ. V was cut by 0 bases and J by 6 bases, with 9 bases left in between. The CDR3 has 13 residues. CDR3 coding DNA: TGCGCCAGCAGCTTGGACAGAAGAGATGGCTACACCTTC. Translation gives CASSLDRRDGYTF.

The chain recombines TRBV5-1 with TRBJ2-5; TRBD2 matches at 9 bases. V was pared by 0 bases and J by 3 bases, with 6 bases of the junction left unmatched. Germline V gene lookup returns CDR1 SGHRS and CDR2 YFSETQ. This CDR3 has 16 amino acids. CDR3 sequence reads: CASSLGLAGFKETQYF. CDR3 bases: TGCGCCAGCAGCTTGGGGCTAGCGGGGTTTAAAGAGACCCAGTACTTC.

This clone was seen a handful of times. The chain combines TRBV27 with TRBJ1-2, with 7 bases that match TRBD1. Germline V CDR1 and CDR2: MNHEY, SMNVEV (reference sequence). This CDR3 spans 13 amino acids. V was clipped by 5 bases and J by 5 bases; unmatched bases: 5. As DNA, the CDR3 is TGTGCCAGCAGTCCAAGGACAGGTTATGGCTACACCTTC. Its translation is CASSPRTGYGYTF.

The chain uses TRBV7-8 and TRBJ2-7; D is unclear. The V and J ends lost 3 bases and 2 bases respectively, with 8 bases between them. The CDR3 is 13 amino acids. Germline V gives CDR1 SGHVS, CDR2 FQNEAQ. The CDR3 coding sequence is TGTGCCAGCAGCTTGGGCAGCACCTACGAGCAGTACTTC. Its translation: CASSLGSTYEQYF.

The chain couples TRBV4-1 to TRBJ2-1, with TRBD2 matching over 8 bases. The junction had 5 bases not matched to a gene; V was cut back by 8 bases and J by 2 bases. Germline lookup yields CDR1 MGHRA and CDR2 YSYEKL. This CDR3 comprises 14 residues. The DNA for the CDR3 is TGCGCCAGCGGAACCGGGGGGGCCTACAATGAGCAGTTCTTC. Its protein is CASGTGGAYNEQFF.

This sequence joins TRBV5-1 and TRBJ2-3; D ambiguous. Germline CDR1 is SGHRS and CDR2 is YFSETQ. The CDR3 has 13 amino acids. V lost 1 base, J lost 2 bases, and 5 bases lay in between. CDR3 in DNA: TGCGCCAGCAGCTTGTGGCTCACAGATACGCAGTATTTT. Translating it yields CASSLWLTDTQYF.